One and the same sample provided the 16 T cell receptor beta chains below, sequenced in a study of post-analysis software for immune sequencing data. Findings of the study overall: Among 5 or 6 TRBV segments more frequent in patients than controls were TRBV5-6, TRBV5-1 and TRBV20-1.

These receptors are not linked to any known antigen. The TCR beta cDNA libraries carried unique molecular identifiers. TCRdb passed the PCR reads through MiXCR, listing each CDR3 protein once. Altogether about 460,000 distinct CDR3 sequences are present, 40% to 55% being singletons, with the ten largest covering around an eighth. Sequences were obtained from blood. These receptors originate from a girl between 5 and 17 years old with multiple sclerosis.

This chain uses TRBV28 with TRBJ2-5; possible D gene TRBD1, 5 bases. The CDR3 contains 15 residues. Trimming stripped 6 bases from V and 0 bases from J, with 14 bases between. Germline CDR1 MDHEN, CDR2 SYDVKM. CDR3 nucleotide sequence: TGTGCCAGCAGGACCGACAGATTAGACCAAGAGACCCAGTACTTC. It encodes CASRTDRLDQETQYF. The full variable domain, in which reference TRBV28 and TRBJ2-5 provide the parts outside the CDR3, is DVKVTQSSRYLVKRTGEKVFLECVQDMDHENMFWYRQDPGLGLRLIYFSYDVKMKEKGDIPEGYSVSREKKERFSLILESASTNQTSMYLCASRTDRLDQETQYFGPGTRLLVL.

This chain joins TRBV14 and TRBJ1-1; D uncertain. The CDR3 runs 14 residues. Germline V CDR1 and CDR2: SGHDN, FVKESK. Trimming stripped 3 bases from V and 1 base from J, with 9 bases between. CDR3 sequence: CASSQNSANTEAFF. CDR3 DNA: TGTGCCAGCAGCCAGAATTCAGCGAACACTGAAGCTTTCTTT.

A few counts support this clonotype. V usage is TRBV4-2 and J usage is TRBJ2-1, with 11 bases that match TRBD2. The V segment lost 3 bases and the J segment 0 bases; nucleotides outside the gene matches: 7. Germline-derived CDR1 and CDR2 are LGHNA and YNFKEQ. The CDR3 runs to 18 residues. Here the CDR3 DNA reads TGTGCCAGCAGCCAGGGACTAGCGGACCTAACCTCCTACAATGAGCAGTTCTTC. Encoded protein: CASSQGLADLTSYNEQFF.

Concerning this clonotype: One end of the junction fails to match germline, which may point to a read error. The CDR3 DNA reads as TGTGCCAGCAGCTGGGCCTACGGGCAGTACTTC. Translating gives CASSWAYGQYF. J is TRBJ2-7 and V is TRBV7-2; D remains ambiguous. The CDR3 spans 11 residues. Germline V gene data show CDR1 as SGHTA and CDR2 as FQGNSA.

The chain has TRBV20-1 and TRBJ2-3; D unclear. Germline V gene lookup returns CDR1 DFQATT and CDR2 SNEGSKA (reference sequence). The CDR3 spans 12 residues. V shed 3 bases and J shed 6 bases, with 10 bases lying between them. Here the CDR3 reads CSASRLWDTQYF. The CDR3 DNA is TGCAGTGCTAGTCGGTTGTGGGATACGCAGTATTTT.

The rearrangement uses TRBV15 and TRBJ2-5; D possibly corresponds to TRBD1 (6 bases). The V gene's germline CDR1 is LNHNV and CDR2 YYDKDF (reference sequence). The CDR3 has 14 residues. Trimming took off 4 bases at V and 1 base at J, with 10 bases between the two ends. CDR3 protein: CATSNDRTQETQYF. CDR3 bases: TGTGCCACCAGCAACGACAGGACCCAAGAGACCCAGTACTTC.

The genes are TRBV18 and TRBJ2-7; 8 bases line up with TRBD1. CDR3 length: 14 residues. J lost 0 bases, V lost 6 bases, and 4 bases had no gene match. CDR1 is KGHSH, CDR2 LQKENI, per germline. CDR3 bases: TGTGCCAGCTCGCCGGGACAGGCCTCCTACGAGCAGTACTTC. It encodes CASSPGQASYEQYF.

This clonotype was counted between two and nine times. The V gene is TRBV29-1, the J gene TRBJ2-7, with 7 bases matching TRBD2. The length of the CDR3 is 14 residues. The germline V gene encodes CDR1 SQVTM and CDR2 ANQGSEA. V was pared by 2 bases and J by 2 bases, with 6 bases of the junction left unmatched. The chain's CDR3 is CSVELLAETYEQYF. Here the CDR3 DNA reads TGCAGCGTTGAATTGCTAGCGGAAACCTACGAGCAGTACTTC.

This chain links TRBV12-3 or TRBV12-4 with TRBJ2-1; the match to TRBD2 covers 14 bases. J gave up 7 bases and V 7 bases, and 6 bases lay outside the gene matches. This CDR3 contains 15 residues. The CDR3 loop is CASTPGTSGGNEQFF. As DNA, the CDR3 is TGTGCCAGCACCCCCGGGACTAGCGGGGGTAATGAGCAGTTCTTC.

The chain uses TRBV5-6 and TRBJ2-3, with 9 bases identical to TRBD2. The CDR3 contains 16 residues. Trimming at V came to 1 base and at J to 3 bases, leaving 6 bases not matched to a gene. Germline-derived CDR1 and CDR2 are SGHDT and YYEEEE. This CDR3 reads CASSLSTSGWTDTQYF. The CDR3 bases are TGTGCCAGCAGCTTGTCGACTAGCGGTTGGACAGATACGCAGTATTTT. Looking up the rest from reference TRBV5-6 and TRBJ2-3 gives the full variable domain: DAGVTQSPTHLIKTRGQQVTLRCSPKSGHDTVSWYQQALGQGPQFIFQYYEEEERQRGNFPDRFSGHQFPNYSSELNVNALLLGDSALYLCASSLSTSGWTDTQYFGPGTRLTVL.

The rearrangement uses TRBV7-2 and TRBJ2-5, with TRBD1 matching 8 bases. Near its end, the DNA agrees better with TRBJ2-7, so the J call may be wrong. Germline loops: CDR1 SGHTA, CDR2 FQGNSA. The CDR3 is 15 amino acids. The CDR3: CASSGRWDRRTEQYF. The CDR3 DNA follows: TGTGCCAGCAGCGGACGATGGGACAGGAGGACCGAGCAGTACTTC.

The chain joins TRBV24-1 to TRBJ2-5; D gene unclear. Germline V gene lookup returns CDR1 KGHDR and CDR2 SFDVKD. The CDR3 contains 11 residues. V lost 9 bases to trimming and J lost 4 bases, with 8 bases between them. The CDR3 region has the DNA TGTGCCACCCAGGAGCGAGAGACCCAGTACTTC. Its translation is CATQERETQYF.

The chain uses TRBV4-1 and TRBJ2-1; 10 positions agree with TRBD2. V lost 2 bases, J lost 5 bases, and 9 bases stayed unmatched. Germline V lookup: CDR1 MGHRA, CDR2 YSYEKL. This CDR3 has 17 amino acids. This CDR3 is CASSQIKAGGSDNEQFF. The CDR3 DNA follows: TGCGCCAGCAGCCAAATTAAAGCGGGAGGGTCGGACAATGAGCAGTTCTTC.

This chain links TRBV7-6 with TRBJ2-7, with TRBD1 identical over 8 bases. Per the germline V gene, CDR1 is SGHVS and CDR2 is FNYEAQ. The CDR3 totals 18 residues. J lost 0 bases, V lost 5 bases, and 15 bases had no gene match. CDR3 sequence: CASSVGPGQALFSYEQYF. Here the CDR3 DNA reads TGTGCCAGCAGCGTAGGGCCGGGACAGGCCTTATTCTCCTACGAGCAGTACTTC.

This clonotype was found many times. V gene TRBV20-1 combines with J gene TRBJ2-1; possibly TRBD1 or TRBD2 for D (5 bases each). The CDR3 sequence is 14 residues long. The V gene lost 4 bases and the J gene lost 0 bases, with 10 bases spanning the gap. Germline V gene data show CDR1 as DFQATT and CDR2 as SNEGSKA (reference sequence). CDR3 residues: CSAIGARSYNEQFF. As DNA, the CDR3 is TGCAGTGCTATCGGGGCCCGCTCCTACAATGAGCAGTTCTTC.

The chain uses TRBV28 and TRBJ2-7; perhaps TRBD2 as D (5 bases). CDR1 is MDHEN and CDR2 is SYDVKM in the germline V gene. V lost 3 bases and J lost 5, with 8 bases in between. The CDR3 length is 12 residues. CDR3 DNA: TGTGCCAGCAGTTTCTCGGGGAACGAGCAGTACTTC. It encodes CASSFSGNEQYF. Full variable domain (missing parts from reference TRBV28 and TRBJ2-7): DVKVTQSSRYLVKRTGEKVFLECVQDMDHENMFWYRQDPGLGLRLIYFSYDVKMKEKGDIPEGYSVSREKKERFSLILESASTNQTSMYLCASSFSGNEQYFGPGTRLTVT.